This T cell receptor (beta chain) was recorded in a study of cytomegalovirus exposure and HLA in healthy donors. The study ran its PCR with 60 Vbeta and 13 Jbeta primers. TCRdb keeps only in-frame clones here, not all; method: immunoSEQ multiplex PCR. The profile covers about 180,000 clones, with approximately 80% appearing a single time and around 1.5% taken by the ten largest. CDR3 length: 13 amino acids. In germline, CDR1 is ENHRY, CDR2 SYGVKD. The ends were cut back, 3 bases at V and 2 bases at J, with 8 bases in the middle. The source material was PBMCs. This rearrangement joins TRBV10-3 to TRBJ2-7; tentatively, D is TRBD2 (5 bases). This sequence was found in a man aged 18 to 30 in good health and CMV-seronegative. Written as DNA, the CDR3 is TGTGCCATCAGTGAAGGGAGCACCTACGAGCAGTACTTC. The encoded protein is CAISEGSTYEQYF.